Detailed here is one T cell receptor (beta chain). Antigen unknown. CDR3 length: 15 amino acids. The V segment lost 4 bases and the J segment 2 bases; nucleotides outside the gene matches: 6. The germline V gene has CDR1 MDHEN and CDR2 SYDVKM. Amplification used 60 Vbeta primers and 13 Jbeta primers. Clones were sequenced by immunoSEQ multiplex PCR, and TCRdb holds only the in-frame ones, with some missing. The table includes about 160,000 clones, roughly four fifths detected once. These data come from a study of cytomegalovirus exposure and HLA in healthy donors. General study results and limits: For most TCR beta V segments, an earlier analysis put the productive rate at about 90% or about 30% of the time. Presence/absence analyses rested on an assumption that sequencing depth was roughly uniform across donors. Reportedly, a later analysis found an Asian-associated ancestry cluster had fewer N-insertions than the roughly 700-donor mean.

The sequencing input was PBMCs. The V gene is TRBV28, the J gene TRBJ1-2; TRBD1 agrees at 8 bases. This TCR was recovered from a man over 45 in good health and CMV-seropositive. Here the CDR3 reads CASSYQGALNYGYTF. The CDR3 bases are TGTGCCAGCAGTTATCAGGGGGCGCTGAACTATGGCTACACCTTC.